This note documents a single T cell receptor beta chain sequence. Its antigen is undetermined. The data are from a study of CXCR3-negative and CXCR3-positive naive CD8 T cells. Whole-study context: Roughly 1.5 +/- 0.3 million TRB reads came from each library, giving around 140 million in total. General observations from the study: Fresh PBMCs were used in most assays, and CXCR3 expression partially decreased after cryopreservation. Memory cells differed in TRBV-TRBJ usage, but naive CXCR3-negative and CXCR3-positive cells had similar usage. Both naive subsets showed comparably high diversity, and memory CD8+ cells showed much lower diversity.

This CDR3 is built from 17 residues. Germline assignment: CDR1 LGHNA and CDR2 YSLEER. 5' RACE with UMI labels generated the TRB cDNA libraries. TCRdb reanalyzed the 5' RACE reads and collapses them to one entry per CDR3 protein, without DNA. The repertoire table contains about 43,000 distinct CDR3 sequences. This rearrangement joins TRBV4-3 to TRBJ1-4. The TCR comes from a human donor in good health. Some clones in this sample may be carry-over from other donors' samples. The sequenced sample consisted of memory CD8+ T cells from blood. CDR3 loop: CASSQDRTVATNEKLFF.